This T cell receptor (beta chain) derives from a study of long-term antiretroviral therapy in people with HIV (dated by TCRdb to 2022 to 2024). Regarding the complete study: Collection of the earliest samples took place about a decade ahead of the 2015 WHO recommendation for immediate ART, at a time when ART was typically delayed until CD4 counts fell. Whether ART initiation and durable HIV suppression were associated with changes in peripheral blood TRB repertoire composition and diversity was tested in a retrospective serial study. From 30 to 35 adults with confirmed HIV infection, the cohort provided over 150 cryopreserved PBMC samples, gathered serially across a mean of roughly 6 years (range 1-12). Of the approximately 30 participants with HIV, roughly twelve were female. No cross-contamination during QIAcube processing turned up in test extractions that ran a monoclonal T-cell line alongside 33 polyclonal samples. The study at large found these results: A significant increase in TRB diversity was found to be associated with ART initiation, although TRB diversity was observed to remain significantly below that of transplant donor controls even after long-term ART. Because pre-ART samples had limited cell numbers, unsorted PBMC were profiled rather than sorted CD4+ and CD8+ T cells. Expanded TRB clones identified before ART initiation dominated the repertoire at all time points, although this dominance fluctuated and declined in many PLHIV after ART. Owing to limited PBMC availability, only the TCR beta chain was sequenced, without alpha chain pairing. The samples were dated from about 2004 to 2017, and the ART regimens that were used may be less effective than current ART regimens. CDR3 length ranges in HIV repertoires were narrower than in controls, and network structure suggested an antigen-experienced repertoire with only a slight naive shift after ART. No data were available on ART adherence, viral resistance or therapy changes, limiting inferences about post-ART repertoire changes.

Participants were included only if at least one PBMC sample before ART initiation and at least two post-ART samples were available. Treatment was received in the United States of America by all participants with HIV. Before DNA extraction, cryopreserved samples of about 1-11 million PBMC were thawed and then washed. At the time of the earliest PBMC sample for each participant with HIV, ages ranged from roughly 23 to 60 years. Per participant, PBMC samples came from 1-4 timepoints prior to ART initiation and 2-8 timepoints following ART initiation, for a median of 7 samples. For every participant, serial HIV viral load, CD4+ T-cell count, ART history and demographic data were obtained. Genomic DNA was extracted from unsorted PBMC with a Qiagen kit on a QIAcube, with processing performed in batches of 12 samples. The immunoSEQ hsTCRB v3.0 assay was used at survey level resolution to sequence the TRB variable region. A depth of 40,000-50,000 T-cell genomes per sample was targeted for TRB sequencing. An Illumina MiSeq with a v3 150-cycle kit was used to sequence the pooled TRB libraries. The authors' pipeline ran thus. Repertoire analysis was run in R within a reproducible Nextflow workflow that covered QC, data transformation and analysis. LymphoSeq2, an R package for AIRR-Seq data exploration, was used to implement custom analyses. Several samples that produced fewer than 5000 total TRB sequences were removed, so fewer than 200 HIV repertoires were analyzed. Among the 180 to 200 HIV repertoires that were kept, 59 were collected before ART initiation and around 130 were collected after ART initiation. Each repertoire was downsampled to 5000 TRB nucleotide sequences, and summary statistics were averaged across 100 downsampling iterations. Only TRB sequences with CDR3 regions of at least seven amino acids were retained for analysis. A Shannon entropy-derived clonality score and the Gini coefficient were used to measure diversity. Repertoire networks linked the top 5000 CDR3 amino acid sequences whenever two sequences differed by an edit distance of one. Antigen specificity groups and MHC restriction were predicted for TRB CDR3 amino acid sequences with GLIPH2. CDR3 amino acid sequences were matched against VDJdb and McPAS-TCR to flag known CMV, EBV, HIV or tissue antigen associations. Pre-ART, post-ART and control groups were compared with Wilcoxon signed-rank tests and Holm-Bonferroni correction. TCRdb provides this immuneACCESS table in a form limited to in-frame rearrangements. Some clones are lacking; in checked studies, under half of them reflect an unresolved V gene, and why the rest are absent is not known. The V and J calls and clone size are taken from that table; D and trimming were inferred from the DNA. The sample data list 20,000 to 25,000 clones, and around 82% of these were observed just once. The top ten clones comprise approximately 7.7% of the sample.

V and J lose 5 bases and 4 bases, and a span of 8 bases separates them. Based on the germline V gene (reference sequence), the CDR1 and CDR2 sequences are LNHDA and SQIVND. From the cysteine through the phenylalanine, the CDR3 covers 12 amino acids. The sequence is cut down to CDR3 DNA, 36 bases in frame from base 1. Points on this clone: Its antigen is unknown. No much larger clone exists at a distance of one base, and base qualities are not known.

The source was unsorted PBMCs, collected 1.5 years after starting antiretroviral therapy. This clonotype originated in a man aged 25-45 years with HIV. Recombination linked TRBV19 to TRBJ1-1, with an unclear D gene assignment. CDR3 loop: CASSGRVTEAFF. The DNA reads as follows: TGTGCCAGTAGTGGCCGGGTCACTGAAGCTTTCTTT.